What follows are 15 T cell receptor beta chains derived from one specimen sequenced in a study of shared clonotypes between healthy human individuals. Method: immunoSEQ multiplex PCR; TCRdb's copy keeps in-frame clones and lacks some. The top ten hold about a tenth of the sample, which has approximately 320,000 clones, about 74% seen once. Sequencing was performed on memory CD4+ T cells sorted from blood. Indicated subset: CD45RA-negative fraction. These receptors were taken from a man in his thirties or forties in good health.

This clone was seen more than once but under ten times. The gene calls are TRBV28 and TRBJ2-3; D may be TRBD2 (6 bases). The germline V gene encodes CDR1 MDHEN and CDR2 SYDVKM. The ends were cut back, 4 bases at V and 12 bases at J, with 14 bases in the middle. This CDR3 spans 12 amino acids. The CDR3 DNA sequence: TGTGCCAGCAGTTCAGGGCCTAGCGATCAGTATTTT. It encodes CASSSGPSDQYF.

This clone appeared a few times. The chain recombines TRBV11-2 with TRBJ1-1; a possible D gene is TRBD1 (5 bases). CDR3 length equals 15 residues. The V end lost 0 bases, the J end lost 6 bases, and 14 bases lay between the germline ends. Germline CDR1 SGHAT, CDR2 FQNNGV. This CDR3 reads CASSLDRVGLAEAFF. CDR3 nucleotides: TGTGCCAGCAGCTTAGATCGGGTGGGGCTCGCTGAAGCTTTCTTT.

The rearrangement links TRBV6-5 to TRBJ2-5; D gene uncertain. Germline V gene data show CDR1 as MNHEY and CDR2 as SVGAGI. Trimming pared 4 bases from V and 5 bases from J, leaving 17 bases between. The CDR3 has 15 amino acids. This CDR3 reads CASSLGPPEPETQYF. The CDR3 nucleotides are TGTGCCAGCAGTTTAGGGCCGCCCGAGCCGGAGACCCAGTACTTC.

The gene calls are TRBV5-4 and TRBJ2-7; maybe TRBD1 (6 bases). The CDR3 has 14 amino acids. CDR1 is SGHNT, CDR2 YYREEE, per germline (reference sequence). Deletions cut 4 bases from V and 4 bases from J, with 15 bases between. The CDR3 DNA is TGTGCCAGCAGCCCTGGACAGAGATTTTACGAGCAGTACTTC. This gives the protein CASSPGQRFYEQYF. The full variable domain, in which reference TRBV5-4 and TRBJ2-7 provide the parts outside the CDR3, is ETGVTQSPTHLIKTRGQQVTLRCSSQSGHNTVSWYQQALGQGPQFIFQYYREEENGRGNFPPRFSGLQFPNYSSELNVNALELDDSALYLCASSPGQRFYEQYFGPGTRLTVT.

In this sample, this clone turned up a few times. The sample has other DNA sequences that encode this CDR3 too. The CDR3 loop is CASREQGSSYEQYF. Here the CDR3 DNA reads TGTGCCAGCAGAGAACAGGGCTCTTCCTACGAGCAGTACTTC. This chain uses TRBV6-1 with TRBJ2-7; D is perhaps TRBD1 (6 bases). V was cut by 6 bases and J by 1 base, with 13 bases left in between. The germline CDR1 and CDR2 sequences are MNHNS and SASEGT. CDR3 length equals 14 residues.

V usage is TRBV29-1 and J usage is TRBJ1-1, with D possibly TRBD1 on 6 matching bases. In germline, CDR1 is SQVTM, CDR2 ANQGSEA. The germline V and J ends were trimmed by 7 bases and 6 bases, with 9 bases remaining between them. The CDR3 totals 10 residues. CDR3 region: CSGGGAEAFF. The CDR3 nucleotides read TGCAGCGGCGGGGGCGCTGAAGCTTTCTTT. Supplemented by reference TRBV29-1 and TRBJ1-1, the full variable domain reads SAVISQKPSRDICQRGTSLTIQCQVDSQVTMMFWYRQQPGQSLTLIATANQGSEATYESGFVIDKFPISRPNLTFSTLTVSNMSPEDSSIYLCSGGGAEAFFGQGTRLTVV.

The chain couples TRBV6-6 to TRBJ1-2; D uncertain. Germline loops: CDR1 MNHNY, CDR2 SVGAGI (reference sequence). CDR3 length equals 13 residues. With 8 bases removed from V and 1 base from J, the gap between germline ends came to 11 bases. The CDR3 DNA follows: TGTGCCAGCGAATCCCCGGGTAACTATGGCTACACCTTC. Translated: CASESPGNYGYTF.

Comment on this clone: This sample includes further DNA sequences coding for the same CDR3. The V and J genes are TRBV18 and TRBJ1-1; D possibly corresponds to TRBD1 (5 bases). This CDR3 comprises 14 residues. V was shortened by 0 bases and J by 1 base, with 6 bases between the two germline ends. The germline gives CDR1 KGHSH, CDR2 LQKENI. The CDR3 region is CASSPPQGNTEAFF. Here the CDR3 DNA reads TGTGCCAGCTCACCACCTCAGGGGAACACTGAAGCTTTCTTT.

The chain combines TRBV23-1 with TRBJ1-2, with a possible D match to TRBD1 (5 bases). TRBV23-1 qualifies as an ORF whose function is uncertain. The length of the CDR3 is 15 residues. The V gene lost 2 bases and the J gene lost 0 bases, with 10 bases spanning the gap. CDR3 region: CASSQLTATNYGYTF. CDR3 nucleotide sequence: TGCGCCAGCAGTCAACTGACAGCGACTAACTATGGCTACACCTTC.

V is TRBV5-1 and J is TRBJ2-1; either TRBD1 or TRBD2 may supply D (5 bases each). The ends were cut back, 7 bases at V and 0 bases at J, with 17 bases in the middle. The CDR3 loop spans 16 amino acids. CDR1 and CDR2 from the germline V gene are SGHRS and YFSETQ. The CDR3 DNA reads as TGCGCCAGCCGACCTTCCGGGACGAGCTCCTACAATGAGCAGTTCTTC. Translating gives CASRPSGTSSYNEQFF. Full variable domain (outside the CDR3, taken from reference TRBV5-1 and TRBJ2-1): KAGVTQTPRYLIKTRGQQVTLSCSPISGHRSVSWYQQTPGQGLQFLFEYFSETQRNKGNFPGRFSGRQFSNSRSEMNVSTLELGDSALYLCASRPSGTSSYNEQFFGPGTRLTVL.

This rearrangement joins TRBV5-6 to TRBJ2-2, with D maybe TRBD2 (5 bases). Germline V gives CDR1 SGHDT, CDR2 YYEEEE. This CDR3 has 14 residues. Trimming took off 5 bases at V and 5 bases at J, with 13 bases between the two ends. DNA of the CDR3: TGTGCCAGCAGGAGGGCAGGAGTAACCGGGGAGCTGTTTTTT. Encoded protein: CASRRAGVTGELFF.

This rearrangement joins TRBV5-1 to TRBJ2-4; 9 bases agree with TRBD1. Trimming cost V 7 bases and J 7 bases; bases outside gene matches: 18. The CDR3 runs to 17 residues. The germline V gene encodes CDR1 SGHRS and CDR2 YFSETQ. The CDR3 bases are TGCGCCAGCTCCCCGGTTGGAGGGACAGGGCTCCGCAACATTCAGTACTTC. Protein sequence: CASSPVGGTGLRNIQYF. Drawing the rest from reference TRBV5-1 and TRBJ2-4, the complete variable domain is KAGVTQTPRYLIKTRGQQVTLSCSPISGHRSVSWYQQTPGQGLQFLFEYFSETQRNKGNFPGRFSGRQFSNSRSEMNVSTLELGDSALYLCASSPVGGTGLRNIQYFGAGTRLSVL.

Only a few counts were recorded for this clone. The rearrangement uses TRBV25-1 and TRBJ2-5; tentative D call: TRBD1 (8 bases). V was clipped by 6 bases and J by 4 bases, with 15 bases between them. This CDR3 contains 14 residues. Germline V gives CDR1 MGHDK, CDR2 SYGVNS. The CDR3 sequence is CASRKTGEGETQYF. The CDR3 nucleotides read TGTGCCAGCAGGAAGACAGGGGAGGGAGAGACCCAGTACTTC.

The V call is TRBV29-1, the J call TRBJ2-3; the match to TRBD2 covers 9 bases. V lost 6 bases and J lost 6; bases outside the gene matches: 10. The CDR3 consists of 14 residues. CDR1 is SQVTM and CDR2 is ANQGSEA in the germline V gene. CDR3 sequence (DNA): TGCAGCGTGGCGGGAGGGCCCTCTTCGGATACGCAGTATTTT. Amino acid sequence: CSVAGGPSSDTQYF.

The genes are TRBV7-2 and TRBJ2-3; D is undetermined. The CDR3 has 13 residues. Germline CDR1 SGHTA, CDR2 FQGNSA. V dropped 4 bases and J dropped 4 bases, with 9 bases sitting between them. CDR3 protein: CASSSVVADTQYF. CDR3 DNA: TGTGCCAGCAGCTCCGTAGTAGCAGATACGCAGTATTTT. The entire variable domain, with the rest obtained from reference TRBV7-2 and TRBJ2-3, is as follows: GAGVSQSPSNKVTEKGKDVELRCDPISGHTALYWYRQSLGQGLEFLIYFQGNSAPDKSGLPSDRFSAERTGGSVSTLTIQRTQQEDSAVYLCASSSVVADTQYFGPGTRLTVL.